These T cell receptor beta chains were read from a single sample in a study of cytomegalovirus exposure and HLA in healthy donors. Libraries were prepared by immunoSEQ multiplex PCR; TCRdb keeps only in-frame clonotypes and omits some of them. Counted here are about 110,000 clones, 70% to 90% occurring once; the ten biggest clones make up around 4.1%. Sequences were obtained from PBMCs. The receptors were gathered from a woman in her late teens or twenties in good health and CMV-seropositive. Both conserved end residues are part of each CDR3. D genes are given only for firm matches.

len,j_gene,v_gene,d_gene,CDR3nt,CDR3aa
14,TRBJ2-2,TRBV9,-,TGTGCCAGCACGAGGGTTCCGAACACCGGGGAGCTGTTTTTT,CASTRVPNTGELFF
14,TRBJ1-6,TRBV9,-,TGTGCCAGCAGCGTAGTGGGGGGGGATTCACCCCTCCACTTT,CASSVVGGDSPLHF
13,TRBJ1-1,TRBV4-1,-,TGCGCCAGCAGCCGAACATTGGACACTGAAGCTTTCTTT,CASSRTLDTEAFF
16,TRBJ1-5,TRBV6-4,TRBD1,TGTGCCAGCAGTGACTCGGGCAGGGGGTGCAGTCAGCCCCAGCATTTT,CASSDSGRGCSQPQHF
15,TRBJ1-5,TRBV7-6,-,TGTGCCAGCAGCCAAGGTTCAGGGAGCAATCAGCCCCAGCATTTT,CASSQGSGSNQPQHF
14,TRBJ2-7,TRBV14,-,TGTGCCAGCAGCCAAGATTCCACAGCCCTCGAGCAGTACTTC,CASSQDSTALEQYF
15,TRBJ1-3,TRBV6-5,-,TGTGCCAGCAGTTCCCTCCTTCTCTCTGGAAACACCATATATTTT,CASSSLLLSGNTIYF
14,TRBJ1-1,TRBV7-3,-,TGTGCCAGCACCCTGGGCCCTGCGAACACTGAAGCTTTCTTT,CASTLGPANTEAFF
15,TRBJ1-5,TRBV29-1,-,TGCAGCGTTGTGGCGGAGGCTGATAGCAATCAGCCCCAGCATTTT,CSVVAEADSNQPQHF
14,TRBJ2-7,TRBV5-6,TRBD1,TGTGCCAGCAGCTCGGGACAGGTAGTCTACGAGCAGTACTTC,CASSSGQVVYEQYF